One and the same sample provided the 11 T cell receptor beta chains below, sequenced in a study of PD-1 blockade in classical Hodgkin lymphoma. Time point given: cycle 4 day 1 (C4D1), after less than 7 weeks of nivolumab. Relapse was seen in all patients after autologous stem cell transplantation, and brentuximab vedotin exposure was variable. Profiling relied on immunoSEQ multiplex PCR, and the TCRdb table lists in-frame clones only, not all of them. The repertoire holds around 21,000 clones, with more than 75% as singletons. The specimen was peripheral blood mononuclear cells (PBMCs), collected before the fourth cycle of nivolumab. The receptors were sampled from a human donor with classical Hodgkin lymphoma.

This sequence joins TRBV5-4 and TRBJ2-5, with unresolved D. CDR1 is SGHNT, CDR2 YYREEE, per germline (reference sequence). Trimming left V 2 bases short and J 3 bases short, with 2 bases between. The CDR3 totals 11 residues. CDR3 sequence (DNA): TGTGCCAGCAGCTTTAAAGAGACCCAGTACTTC. It is translated as CASSFKETQYF.

The chain employs TRBV6-5 and TRBJ1-1; no definite D call. The CDR3 spans 11 residues. V was shortened by 6 bases and J by 5 bases, with 7 bases between the two germline ends. In germline, CDR1 is MNHEY, CDR2 SVGAGI. The CDR3 loop is CASSLGTEAFF. The CDR3 nucleotides read TGTGCCAGCAGCCTGGGGACTGAAGCTTTCTTT.

The rearrangement links TRBV27 to TRBJ1-2; TRBD1 is a possible D gene (6 bases). Per the germline V gene, CDR1 is MNHEY and CDR2 is SMNVEV (reference sequence). This CDR3 region has 13 residues. Trimming stripped 3 bases from V and 4 bases from J, with 9 bases between. Written as DNA, the CDR3 is TGTGCCAGCAGTTTCCGACAGGCCTATGGCTACACCTTC. Its translation: CASSFRQAYGYTF.

This sequence joins TRBV29-1 and TRBJ2-1, with a weak D call TRBD1 (6 bases). With 4 bases removed from V and 5 bases from J, the gap between germline ends came to 12 bases. This CDR3 has 13 residues. Germline values: CDR1 SQVTM, CDR2 ANQGSEA. Written as DNA, the CDR3 is TGCAGCGTTGGACATGGACAGCACAATGAGCAGTTCTTC. It codes for CSVGHGQHNEQFF.

The V and J genes are TRBV29-1 and TRBJ1-1; 10 positions agree with TRBD1. Trimming at V came to 7 bases and at J to 4 bases, leaving 6 bases not matched to a gene. Germline V gene data show CDR1 as SQVTM and CDR2 as ANQGSEA. The CDR3 has 13 residues. CDR3 DNA: TGCAGCGGGGACAGGGGAGGGGGCACTGAAGCTTTCTTT. Amino acid sequence: CSGDRGGGTEAFF.

This clone is deemed medium-sized. Other nucleotide sequences in the sample specify the same CDR3. The chain combines TRBV7-9 with TRBJ1-5, with unresolved D. The V end lost 1 base, the J end lost 6 bases, and 4 bases lay between the germline ends. This CDR3 contains 12 residues. Germline V CDR1 and CDR2: SEHNR, FQNEAQ (reference sequence). The CDR3 nucleotides are TGTGCCAGCAGCTTAGGGACTCAGCCCCAGCATTTT. Amino acid sequence: CASSLGTQPQHF.

The chain joins TRBV15 to TRBJ1-2; D remains ambiguous. In germline, CDR1 is LNHNV, CDR2 YYDKDF (reference sequence). This CDR3 spans 15 amino acids. V was trimmed by 5 bases and J by 4 bases, leaving 17 bases between them. CDR3 region: CATSPEFPTVYGYTF. CDR3 in DNA: TGTGCCACCAGCCCAGAGTTCCCGACCGTCTATGGCTACACCTTC. Together with reference TRBV15 and TRBJ1-2, the CDR3 gives the full variable domain: DAMVIQNPRYQVTQFGKPVTLSCSQTLNHNVMYWYQQKSSQAPKLLFHYYDKDFNNEADTPDNFQSRRPNTSFCFLDIRSPGLGDTAMYLCATSPEFPTVYGYTFGSGTRLTVV.

The chain joins TRBV7-8 to TRBJ1-5, with D hard to call. The CDR3 is made up of 13 amino acids. Germline CDR1 is SGHVS and CDR2 is FQNEAQ. Between the trimmed V and J ends, which lost 2 bases and 0 bases, there was a span of 2 bases. CDR3 DNA: TGTGCCAGCAGCTTACGTAGCAATCAGCCCCAGCATTTT. It encodes CASSLRSNQPQHF.

The chain joins TRBV19 to TRBJ1-2; D gene unclear. Germline CDR1 reads LNHDA; CDR2 reads SQIVND (reference sequence). Trimming stripped 0 bases from V and 8 bases from J, with 13 bases between. This CDR3 is built from 14 residues. CDR3 amino acids: CASSIDRGSRGYTF. In DNA, the CDR3 is TGTGCCAGTAGTATAGATCGCGGATCTAGGGGCTACACCTTC.

The J gene is TRBJ2-1, the V gene TRBV27; D gene unclear. This CDR3 comprises 12 residues. CDR1 MNHEY and CDR2 SMNVEV come from the germline V gene (reference sequence). V was cut by 3 bases and J by 5 bases, with 5 bases left in between. The CDR3 nucleotides are TGTGCCAGCAGTTTTACGGACAATGAGCAGTTCTTC. This translates into CASSFTDNEQFF.

V usage is TRBV5-1 and J usage is TRBJ2-3, with 7 positions matching TRBD2. The CDR3 length is 14 residues. Trimming removed 7 bases from V and 2 bases from J; junction bases left unmatched: 7. In germline, CDR1 is SGHRS, CDR2 YFSETQ. The CDR3 region has the DNA TGCGCCAGCGGCAGCGGGGCTCCCACAGATACGCAGTATTTT. It is translated as CASGSGAPTDTQYF.